This T cell receptor beta chain emerged from a study of molecular identifiers for immune sequencing clone quantification (dated by TCRdb to the late 2010s). Context from the whole study: In a replicate experiment, RNA from approximately 22,000 or 94,000 naive CD8 T cells was split into five aliquots, four of which were sequenced. CD8 T cells were used in a methods study to benchmark molecular-identifier clustering-based TCR repertoire sequencing (MIDCIRS) and TCR RNA copy counting. The research as a whole found: The naive libraries included spiked-in Jurkat TCR RNA (around 9 copies' worth), and this RNA is not part of the donor repertoire. About three recovered TCR RNA copies per cell were obtained by modeling, versus about 9 by digital PCR, implying a capture efficiency of about 30%. Clones above 20 RNA copies held over 99% of molecules in CMV-specific effector cells but under 1% in naive cells. Even against a background of roughly 1 million naive CD8 T cells, spiked-in Jurkat TCR RNA amounting to a single cell's worth was reported to be detectable. Highly expanded clone sizes could be underestimated if identical TCR molecules share a barcode. When barcode sub-clustering was not used, chimeric consensus sequences inflated TCR diversity, with chimeras reaching as high as 47%.

Turning to this clonotype: Its antigen has not been determined. A much larger clone lies one base from this, so it may be a read error.

Library prep was done by PCR. The reads were generated on a NextSeq 500. Bulk TCR libraries were generated as previously described, with the TCR primers listed in Table S5 used. Total RNA was purified with the Qiagen AllPrep DNA/RNA kit. Before analysis, reads from multiple sequencing runs of one library were combined. The study's processing was this. Reads were retained only if the reads had an exact TCR constant sequence, and the retained reads were trimmed to 150 nt and grouped according to their 12-nt molecular barcodes. Reads inside each barcode group were sub-clustered using a 15% Levenshtein threshold, and a quality-weighted consensus sequence was constructed for each RNA molecule. Non-functional sequences were removed, as were lower-count sequences one edit away from another. On the basis of fitting two negative binomial distributions, barcode sub-clusters with fewer than 20% of the maximum read count were discarded. TCRdb applied fastp at Q25 and MiXCR to the public reads, then kept only in-frame beta chains. Every CDR3 protein is listed once, alongside the most common genes and DNA of its rows. These V and J calls originate from TCRdb's pipeline instead of the authors' own analysis. The sample yields some 100,000 distinct CDR3 sequences; roughly a third were counted once. The ten top clones hold less than 5% of the sample.

Reading the germline V gene gives CDR1 MGHRA and CDR2 YSYEKL. The CDR3 contains 11 residues, cysteine and phenylalanine counted. The only DNA kept is the CDR3, 33 bases in frame from the first base. Naive CD8 T cell libraries were made from approximately 20,000 to 1,000,000 sorted cells using 10%, 30% or 50% of purified RNA. Naive CD8 T cells, defined as CD8+CD4-CCR7+CD45RA+, were FACS-sorted into RLT Plus buffer on a BD FACSAria II. To test detection sensitivity, Jurkat RNA equal to around nine TCR copies was added to samples of roughly 19,000-1,100,000 naive CD8 T cells. Enrichment of CD8 T cells was done with RosetteSep CD8+ T Cell Enrichment Cocktail plus Ficoll-Paque, and ACK red cell lysis came afterward.

The specimen sequenced was naive CD8+ T cells from blood, with Jurkat cell RNA spiked in. The sample's cell subset or site label, in plain terms: FACS-sorted CD8+CD4-CCR7+CD45RA+ naive T cells. The rearrangement joined TRBV4-1 to TRBJ1-1, with TRBD1 tentatively as D gene (5 bases match). The receptor was isolated from a human donor in good health. Some libraries in this study had Jurkat cell RNA spiked in. The CDR3 reads as follows: CASNQGTEAIF. The nucleotides read TGCGCCAGCAACCAGGGAACTGAAGCTATCTTT.